Below, 10 T cell receptor beta chains from the same sample are listed, as sequenced in a study of identical twins. TCRdb called the 5' RACE reads again in MiXCR, with one record for every CDR3 protein. The table has 500,000 to 650,000 distinct CDR3 sequences, approximately 20% seen once; the top ten hold around 0.48%. The same sample was also used in a study of yellow fever vaccine responses in identical twins.

The sample consisted of CD4+ T cells sorted from blood. The source is a woman aged 18-29 years in good health.

V gene TRBV12-3 or TRBV12-4 combines with J gene TRBJ1-3; 7 bases map to TRBD1. The junction had 5 bases not matched to a gene; V was cut back by 7 bases and J by 2 bases. This CDR3 spans 14 amino acids. The CDR3 region has the DNA TGTGCCAGCAACTCCGGGACAGCTGGAAACACCATATATTTT. Amino acids: CASNSGTAGNTIYF.

There are a few counts of this clonotype. J is TRBJ2-7 and V is TRBV12-3 or TRBV12-4, with D maybe TRBD1 (6 bases). The V end lost 6 bases, the J end lost 3 bases, and 12 bases lay between the germline ends. The CDR3 has 13 residues. The CDR3 DNA follows: TGTGCCAGCAGCAGGACAGAAAGCTACGAGCAGTACTTC. It encodes CASSRTESYEQYF.

This clonotype showed up just a few times. This chain connects TRBV6-1 to TRBJ1-1; TRBD1 aligns across 7 bases. Trimming cost V 6 bases and J 4 bases; bases outside gene matches: 5. The germline V gene encodes CDR1 MNHNS and CDR2 SASEGT. This CDR3 has 13 residues. The CDR3 DNA reads as TGTGCCAGCAGGCTCACAGGGGCCACTGAAGCTTTCTTT. Translation: CASRLTGATEAFF.

This clonotype was picked up a small number of times. The rearrangement uses TRBV10-3 and TRBJ1-1; 10 nucleotides match TRBD1. Germline lookup yields CDR1 ENHRY and CDR2 SYGVKD. Trimming took 0 bases from V and 4 from J; bases not matched to a gene: 5. The CDR3 contains 16 residues. CDR3 DNA: TGTGCCATCAGTGAGTCACGGACAGGGGGATCCACTGAAGCTTTCTTT. This codes for CAISESRTGGSTEAFF.

Many counts were recorded for this clonotype. The J gene is TRBJ1-5, the V gene TRBV5-1, with 9 bases lining up with TRBD1. CDR1 is SGHRS, CDR2 YFSETQ, per germline. This CDR3 is built from 15 residues. Germline trimming cut 4 bases from V and 6 bases from J; bases unmatched to any gene: 8. Written as DNA, the CDR3 is TGCGCCAGCAGCGGGGGACAGGGTAACTTTCAGCCCCAGCATTTT. This codes for CASSGGQGNFQPQHF.

This clonotype was counted a few times. The V gene is TRBV28, the J gene TRBJ2-7; TRBD2 matches at 7 bases. The length of the CDR3 is 14 residues. Germline loops: CDR1 MDHEN, CDR2 SYDVKM. The ends lost 6 bases at V and 5 bases at J; junction bases unmatched: 10. The CDR3: CASSQTGAGNEQYF. The CDR3, as DNA: TGTGCCAGCAGCCAAACGGGAGCGGGGAACGAGCAGTACTTC.

This clonotype was seen more than once but under ten times. The V call is TRBV11-2, the J call TRBJ2-7; 8 nucleotides match TRBD1. The CDR3 totals 15 residues. With V trimmed by 1 base and J by 3 bases, 5 bases remained unmatched. The germline V gene has CDR1 SGHAT and CDR2 FQNNGV. CDR3 bases: TGTGCCAGCAGCTTAGGGCAGGGGGCATTCTACGAGCAGTACGTC. Protein sequence: CASSLGQGAFYEQYV.

V is TRBV5-1 and J is TRBJ1-2; the D gene is possibly TRBD1 (5 bases). V was shortened by 1 base and J by 1 base, with 11 bases between the two germline ends. CDR3 length: 15 residues. The germline CDR1 and CDR2 sequences are SGHRS and YFSETQ. CDR3 sequence (DNA): TGCGCCAGCAGCTTGCTCCCCGACAGTAACTATGGCTACACCTTC. This gives the protein CASSLLPDSNYGYTF. Supplemented by reference TRBV5-1 and TRBJ1-2, the full variable domain reads KAGVTQTPRYLIKTRGQQVTLSCSPISGHRSVSWYQQTPGQGLQFLFEYFSETQRNKGNFPGRFSGRQFSNSRSEMNVSTLELGDSALYLCASSLLPDSNYGYTFGSGTRLTVV.

This chain links TRBV5-6 with TRBJ1-5; TRBD1 aligns across 7 bases. The V gene's germline CDR1 is SGHDT and CDR2 YYEEEE. The CDR3 loop spans 16 amino acids. The ends lost 2 bases at V and 7 bases at J; junction bases unmatched: 12. The CDR3 sequence is CASSFKGADRSQPQHF. Written as DNA, the CDR3 is TGTGCCAGCAGCTTTAAGGGGGCTGATCGTAGCCAGCCCCAGCATTTT.

This chain uses TRBV7-8 with TRBJ2-3; D perhaps matches TRBD2 (5 bases). The V end lost 1 base, the J end lost 0 bases, and 8 bases lay between the germline ends. The CDR3 runs to 15 residues. The germline V gene has CDR1 SGHVS and CDR2 FQNEAQ. This CDR3 is CASSLVGVSTDTQYF. The DNA of the CDR3 is TGTGCCAGCAGCTTAGTCGGGGTTAGCACAGATACGCAGTATTTT.